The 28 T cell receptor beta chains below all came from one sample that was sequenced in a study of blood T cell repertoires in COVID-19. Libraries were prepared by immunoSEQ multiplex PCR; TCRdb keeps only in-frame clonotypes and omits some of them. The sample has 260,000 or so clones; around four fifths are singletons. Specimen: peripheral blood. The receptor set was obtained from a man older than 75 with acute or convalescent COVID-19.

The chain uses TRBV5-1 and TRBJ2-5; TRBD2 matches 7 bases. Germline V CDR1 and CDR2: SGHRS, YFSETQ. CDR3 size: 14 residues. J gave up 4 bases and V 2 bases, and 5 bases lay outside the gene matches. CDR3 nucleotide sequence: TGCGCCAGCAGCTTTGGGGAGGGGCCAGAGACCCAGTACTTC. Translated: CASSFGEGPETQYF.

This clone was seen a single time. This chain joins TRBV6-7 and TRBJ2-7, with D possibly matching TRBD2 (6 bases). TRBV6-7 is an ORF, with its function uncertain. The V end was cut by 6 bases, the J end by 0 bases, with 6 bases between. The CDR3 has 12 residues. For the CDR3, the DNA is TGTGCCAGCAGGGACTACTCCTACGAGCAGTACTTC. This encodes CASRDYSYEQYF.

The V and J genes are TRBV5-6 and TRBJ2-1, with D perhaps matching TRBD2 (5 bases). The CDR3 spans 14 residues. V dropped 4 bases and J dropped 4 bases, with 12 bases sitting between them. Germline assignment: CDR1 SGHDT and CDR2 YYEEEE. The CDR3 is CASSRRDYYNEQFF. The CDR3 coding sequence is TGTGCCAGCAGCAGACGGGATTATTACAATGAGCAGTTCTTC.

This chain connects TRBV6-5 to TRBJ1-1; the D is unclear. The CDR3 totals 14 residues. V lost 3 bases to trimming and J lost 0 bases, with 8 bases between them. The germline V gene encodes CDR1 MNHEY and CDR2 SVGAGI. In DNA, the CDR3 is TGTGCCAGCAGTTATACAGACATGAACACTGAAGCTTTCTTT. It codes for CASSYTDMNTEAFF.

The CDR3 loop is CSVVPSGRVIDTQYF. CDR3 in DNA: TGCAGCGTTGTTCCCAGCGGGAGAGTCATCGATACGCAGTATTTT. V usage is TRBV29-1 and J usage is TRBJ2-3; 8 nucleotides agree with TRBD2. CDR3 size: 15 residues. The V and J ends lost 4 bases and 6 bases, in that order; junction bases with no gene match: 12. Germline CDR1 and CDR2: SQVTM and ANQGSEA.

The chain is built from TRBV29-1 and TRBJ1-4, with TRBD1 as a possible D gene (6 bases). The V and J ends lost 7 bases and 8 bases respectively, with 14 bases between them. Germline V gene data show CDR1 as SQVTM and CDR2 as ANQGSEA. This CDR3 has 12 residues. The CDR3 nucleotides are TGCAGCGCCGCAGATGGGGGCGAAAAACTGTTTTTT. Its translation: CSAADGGEKLFF. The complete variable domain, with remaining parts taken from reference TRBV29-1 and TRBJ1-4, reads SAVISQKPSRDICQRGTSLTIQCQVDSQVTMMFWYRQQPGQSLTLIATANQGSEATYESGFVIDKFPISRPNLTFSTLTVSNMSPEDSSIYLCSAADGGEKLFFGSGTQLSVL.

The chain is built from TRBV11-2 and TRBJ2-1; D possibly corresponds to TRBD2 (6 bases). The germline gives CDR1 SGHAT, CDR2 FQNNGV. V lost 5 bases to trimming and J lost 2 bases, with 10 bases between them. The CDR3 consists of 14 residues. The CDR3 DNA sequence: TGTGCCAGCAGCAGGGACTTTCCCTACAATGAGCAGTTCTTC. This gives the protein CASSRDFPYNEQFF.

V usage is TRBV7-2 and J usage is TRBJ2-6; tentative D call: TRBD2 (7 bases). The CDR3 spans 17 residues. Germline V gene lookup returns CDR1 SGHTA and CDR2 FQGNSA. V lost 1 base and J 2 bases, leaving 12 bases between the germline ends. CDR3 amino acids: CASSLGGGAAGANVLTF. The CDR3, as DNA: TGTGCCAGCAGCTTAGGAGGGGGGGCCGCTGGGGCCAACGTCCTGACTTTC.

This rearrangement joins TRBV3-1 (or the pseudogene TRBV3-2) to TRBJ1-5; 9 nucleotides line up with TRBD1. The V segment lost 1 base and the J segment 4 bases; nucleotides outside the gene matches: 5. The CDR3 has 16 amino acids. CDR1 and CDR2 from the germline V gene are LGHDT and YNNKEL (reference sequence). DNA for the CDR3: TGTGCCAGCAGCCAAGCGTGGACAGGGGCAAATCAGCCCCAGCATTTT. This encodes CASSQAWTGANQPQHF.

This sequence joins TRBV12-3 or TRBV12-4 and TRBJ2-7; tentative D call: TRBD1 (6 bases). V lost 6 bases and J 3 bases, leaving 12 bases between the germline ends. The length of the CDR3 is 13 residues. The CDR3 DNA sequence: TGTGCCAGCAGCTTGGGGGCGGTCTACGAGCAGTACTTC. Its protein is CASSLGAVYEQYF.

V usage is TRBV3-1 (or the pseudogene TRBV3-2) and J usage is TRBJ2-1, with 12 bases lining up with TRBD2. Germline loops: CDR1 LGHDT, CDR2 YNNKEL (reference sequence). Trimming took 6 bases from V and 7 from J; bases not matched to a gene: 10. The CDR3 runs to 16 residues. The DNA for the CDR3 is TGTGCCAGCAGTCATCTTCTAGCGGGGGGGCCTAATGAGCAGTTCTTC. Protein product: CASSHLLAGGPNEQFF.

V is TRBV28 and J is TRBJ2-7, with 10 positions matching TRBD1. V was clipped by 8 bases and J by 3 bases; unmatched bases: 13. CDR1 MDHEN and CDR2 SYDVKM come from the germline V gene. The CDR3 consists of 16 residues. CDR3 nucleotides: TGTGCCAGCCTCCCCCACCCGGGACAGGGGAACTACGAGCAGTACTTC. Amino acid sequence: CASLPHPGQGNYEQYF.

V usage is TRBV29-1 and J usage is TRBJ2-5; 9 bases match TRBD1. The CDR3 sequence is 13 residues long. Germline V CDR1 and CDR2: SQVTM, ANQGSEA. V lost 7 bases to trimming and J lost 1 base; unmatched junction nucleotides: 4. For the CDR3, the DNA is TGCAGCGCCGGGACAGGGATCCAAGAGACCCAGTACTTC. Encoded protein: CSAGTGIQETQYF.

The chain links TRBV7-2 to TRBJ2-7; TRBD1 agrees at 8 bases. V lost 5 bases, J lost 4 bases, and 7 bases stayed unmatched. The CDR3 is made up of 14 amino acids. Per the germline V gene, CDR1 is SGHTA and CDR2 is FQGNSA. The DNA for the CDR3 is TGTGCCAGCAGCCAAACAGGGGGTAGATACGAGCAGTACTTC. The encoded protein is CASSQTGGRYEQYF.

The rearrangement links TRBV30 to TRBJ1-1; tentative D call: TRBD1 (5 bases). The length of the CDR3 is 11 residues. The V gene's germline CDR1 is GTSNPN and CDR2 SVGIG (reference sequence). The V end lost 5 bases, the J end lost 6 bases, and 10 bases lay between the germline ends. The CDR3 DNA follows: TGTGCCTGGGGAAGGGGCGCTGAAGCTTTCTTT. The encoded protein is CAWGRGAEAFF. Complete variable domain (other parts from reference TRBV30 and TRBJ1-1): SQTIHQWPATLVQPVGSPLSLECTVEGTSNPNLYWYRQAAGRGLQLLFYSVGIGQISSEVPQNLSASRPQDRQFILSSKKLLLSDSGFYLCAWGRGAEAFFGQGTRLTVV.

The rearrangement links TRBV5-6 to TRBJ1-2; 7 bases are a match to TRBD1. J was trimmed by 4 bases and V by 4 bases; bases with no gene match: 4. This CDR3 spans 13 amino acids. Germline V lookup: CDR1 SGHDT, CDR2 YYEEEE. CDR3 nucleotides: TGTGCCAGCAGCCCGGGACAGCCCTATGGCTACACCTTC. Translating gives CASSPGQPYGYTF.

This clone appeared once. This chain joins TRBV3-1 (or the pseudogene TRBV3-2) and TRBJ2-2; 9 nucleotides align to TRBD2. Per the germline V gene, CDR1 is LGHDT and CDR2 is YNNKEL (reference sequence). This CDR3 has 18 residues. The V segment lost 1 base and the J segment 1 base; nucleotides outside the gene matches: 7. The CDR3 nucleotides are TGTGCCAGCAGCCAAGGCCCCCAGACTAGCGGGAACACCGGGGAGCTGTTTTTT. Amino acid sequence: CASSQGPQTSGNTGELFF.

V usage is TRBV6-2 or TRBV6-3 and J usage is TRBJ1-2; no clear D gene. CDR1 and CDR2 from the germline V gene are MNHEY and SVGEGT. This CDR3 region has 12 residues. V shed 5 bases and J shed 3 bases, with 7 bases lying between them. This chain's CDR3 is CASSEIDYGYTF. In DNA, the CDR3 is TGTGCCAGCAGTGAGATTGACTATGGCTACACCTTC.

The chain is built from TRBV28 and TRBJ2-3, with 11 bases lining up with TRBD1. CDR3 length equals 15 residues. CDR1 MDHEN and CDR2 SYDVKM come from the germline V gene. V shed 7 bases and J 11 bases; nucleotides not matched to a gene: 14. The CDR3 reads CASTSGQGAPSWQYF. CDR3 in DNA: TGTGCCAGCACCTCAGGACAGGGGGCTCCTAGTTGGCAGTATTTT.

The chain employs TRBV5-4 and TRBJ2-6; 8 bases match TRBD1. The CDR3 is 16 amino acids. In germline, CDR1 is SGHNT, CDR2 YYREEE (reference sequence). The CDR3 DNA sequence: TGTGCGCTTGGGGGACAGGTGAATACTGGGGCCAACGTCCTGACTTTC. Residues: CALGGQVNTGANVLTF.

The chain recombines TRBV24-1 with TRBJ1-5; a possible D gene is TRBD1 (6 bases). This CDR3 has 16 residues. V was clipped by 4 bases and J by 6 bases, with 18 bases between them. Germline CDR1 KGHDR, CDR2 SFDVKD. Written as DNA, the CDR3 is TGTGCCACCAGTGACTCCATTATACAGGGTATTCAGCCCCAGCATTTT. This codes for CATSDSIIQGIQPQHF.

The CDR3 spells CASSQWLRDTEAFF. Here the CDR3 DNA reads TGTGCCAGCAGCCAATGGTTGCGGGACACTGAAGCTTTCTTT. The chain joins TRBV3-1 (or the pseudogene TRBV3-2) to TRBJ1-1; D gene ambiguous. Germline lookup yields CDR1 LGHDT and CDR2 YNNKEL (reference sequence). The CDR3 is 14 residues long. V was pared by 2 bases and J by 3 bases, with 10 bases between.

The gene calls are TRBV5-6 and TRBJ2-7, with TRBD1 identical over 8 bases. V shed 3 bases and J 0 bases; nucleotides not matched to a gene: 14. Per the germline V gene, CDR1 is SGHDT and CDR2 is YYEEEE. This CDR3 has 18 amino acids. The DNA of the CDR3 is TGTGCCAGCAGCTCGGACAGGGATCTTTCGGCGAGCTCCTACGAGCAGTACTTC. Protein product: CASSSDRDLSASSYEQYF.

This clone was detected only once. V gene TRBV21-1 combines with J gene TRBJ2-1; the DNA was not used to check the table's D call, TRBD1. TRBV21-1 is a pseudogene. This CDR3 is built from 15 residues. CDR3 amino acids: CASSDRQNSYNEQFF. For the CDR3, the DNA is TGTGCCAGCAGCGACAGGCAGAACTCCTACAATGAGCAGTTCTTC.

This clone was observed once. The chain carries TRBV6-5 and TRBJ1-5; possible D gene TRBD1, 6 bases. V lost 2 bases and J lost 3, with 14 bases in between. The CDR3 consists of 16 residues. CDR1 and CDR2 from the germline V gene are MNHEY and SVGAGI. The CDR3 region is CASSYGQGYLNQPQHF. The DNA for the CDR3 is TGTGCCAGCAGTTACGGGCAGGGGTATCTCAATCAGCCCCAGCATTTT.

The CDR3 nucleotides are TGTGCCAGCAGCCGTAGCGGGGGGGCCTCCTACGAGCAGTACTTC. It translates to CASSRSGGASYEQYF. V usage is TRBV7-8 and J usage is TRBJ2-7; 11 bases are shared with TRBD2. Trimming removed 5 bases from V and 0 bases from J; junction bases left unmatched: 3. The germline gives CDR1 SGHVS, CDR2 FQNEAQ. CDR3 size: 15 residues.

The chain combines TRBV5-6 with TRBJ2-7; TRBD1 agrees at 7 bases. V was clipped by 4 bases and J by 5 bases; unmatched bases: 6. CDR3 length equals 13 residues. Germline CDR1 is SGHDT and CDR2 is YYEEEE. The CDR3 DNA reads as TGTGCCAGCAGCAAGATTGGGACAGACGAGCAGTACTTC. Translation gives CASSKIGTDEQYF.

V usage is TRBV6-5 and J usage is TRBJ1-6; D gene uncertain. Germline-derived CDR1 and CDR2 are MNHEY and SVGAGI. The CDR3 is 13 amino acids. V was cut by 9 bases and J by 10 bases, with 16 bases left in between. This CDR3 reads CASGPGRPSPLHF. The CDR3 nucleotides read TGTGCCAGTGGGCCGGGAAGGCCGTCACCCCTCCACTTT.